This TCR beta chain was sequenced in a study of identical twins (dated by TCRdb to 2016 to 2018). In the study overall: The study deep-sequenced TCR alpha and beta repertoires from monozygotic twins, unrelated adults of various ages and cord blood to test whether fetal clonotypes persist. To rule out contamination, replicate twin experiments were performed at different times with different library preparation protocols. Broad study findings and their caveats: Conclusions relied on cross-sectional statistical analysis, since the same donors could not be followed over many years. Abundant cord blood beta clonotypes carried fewer insertions; young adult naive repertoires showed a weaker similar trend, while memory repertoires showed none. In beta out-of-frame sequences, excess twin sharing was weaker, because having fewer shared sequences lowered the signal-to-noise ratio. Compared with coincidental sharing between unrelated individuals, out-of-frame TCR alpha sequences shared between twins had an excess of sequences with low generation probability. Out-of-frame TCR alpha sharing in monozygotic twins was systematically underestimated by recombination models, whereas sharing between unrelated individuals was in agreement with the recombination models. Zero-insertion analyses could be partly confounded by invariant T cells such as MAIT and iNKT, although diverse VJ usage argued against such confounding for most clonotypes.

In the case of this clonotype: Its antigen has not been determined. Per-base qualities were not stored, and no clone one base away is much larger.

Every donor in the study was a healthy Caucasian. The twin cohort consisted of three pairs of female monozygotic twins, all aged roughly 18 to 29 years. Using Miltenyi CD45RO+ enrichment and human naive T-cell isolation kits, memory (CD45RO+) and naive T cells were isolated from PBMC. Its CDR3 holds 16 amino acids, cysteine through phenylalanine. The read is trimmed to its CDR3 DNA, 48 bases read in frame from base 1. Trimming takes 4 bases off V and 5 bases off J; junction bases not matched to a gene: 8. Reading the germline V gene (reference sequence) gives CDR1 LGHDT and CDR2 YNNKEL. Libraries were prepared through 5' RACE. TCRdb records Illumina HiSeq 2000 as the sequencer. A universal primer binding site was introduced by template switching, and a unique molecular identifier was present in the final cDNA, enabling accurate counting of TCR cDNA molecules. First-strand cDNA for TCR alpha and beta chains was synthesized from specific primers in the conserved constant-segment region. To control for contamination, every cDNA library was double barcoded, receiving both a SMART-Mk sample barcode and Illumina barcodes. TruSeq adapter sequences along with Illumina sample barcodes were introduced in two successive PCR steps. The TCR alpha and beta cDNA libraries were sequenced on the Illumina HiSeq platform using custom primers. The paper's processing steps were these. MiGEC processed the raw reads to extract unique molecular identifiers, while MiXCR was used to determine the CDR3 positions. For each individual, recombination models were inferred using an EM algorithm with the repgenHMM and IGoR tools. The tcR package in R was used for shared clonotype analysis, with sharing normalized by the product of cloneset sizes. To study raw recombination without the effects of thymic and clonal selection, out-of-frame nonproductive sequences were analyzed. TCRdb reanalyzed the raw reads on its own, using fastp at Q25 for trimming and MiXCR for clone calling, and kept in-frame beta chains. When rows share a CDR3 protein, they turn into one entry using the most common DNA and genes. These V and J calls rely on TCRdb rather than the paper's analysis. The sample contains under 300,000 distinct CDR3 sequences, about 13% of them found a single time. The top ten clones comprise under 4.5% of the sample.

The sample was also reused in another study, on yellow fever vaccine responses in identical twins. That second report states: The authors reported that the T cell response to vaccination in identical twins appeared partly convergent and partly personalized. Focusing on identical twins, the study followed the T cell clones that responded to the vaccine, and did so with precision.

Here the chain combines TRBV3-1 and TRBJ2-1; TRBD2 agrees with 10 junctional bases. The sequence was obtained from a woman in her late teens or twenties in good health. Source material: memory (CD45RO+) T cells sorted from blood. What the cell subset or site label conveys for this sample: CD45RO+ enriched T cells. This receptor carries the CDR3 CASSRAQRGGNNEQFF. At the DNA level, the sequence is TGTGCCAGCAGCCGCGCTCAGCGGGGGGGAAACAATGAGCAGTTCTTC.